The 27 T cell receptor beta chains below come from one sample, sequenced in a study of Ad26.COV2.S vaccination and SARS-CoV-2 variants. Assay used: immunoSEQ multiplex PCR; TCRdb lists only in-frame clones, some missing. There are some 460,000 clones in the sample; 70% to 90% occur only once, and about 1.5% lies in the top ten. Indicated treatment: around 19 received Ad26.COV2.S at low or high dose, single or two shots; about five received placebo; per-sample allocation not given. The samples date from day 63 after the first vaccine or placebo injection. This material consisted of peripheral blood, taken in a trial of Ad26.COV2.S vaccine versus placebo. These receptors were obtained from a person aged 18-60 years who received the Ad26.COV2.S COVID-19 vaccine or a placebo.

V and J are TRBV9 and TRBJ2-6; D is undetermined. The CDR3 has 15 residues. Germline V lookup: CDR1 SGDLS, CDR2 YYNGEE. V lost 2 bases and J lost 4, with 10 bases in between. The CDR3 sequence: CASSVGSVGANVLTF. The CDR3 nucleotides read TGTGCCAGCAGCGTTGGGTCTGTGGGGGCCAACGTCCTGACTTTC.

The chain links TRBV11-2 to TRBJ2-3; 10 bases match TRBD2. The ends lost 1 base at V and 5 bases at J; junction bases unmatched: 9. Germline assignment: CDR1 SGHAT and CDR2 FQNNGV. CDR3 length: 17 amino acids. CDR3 coding DNA: TGTGCCAGCAGCTTAGGGCTAGCGGGGGCTCGGGGAGATACGCAGTATTTT. It is translated as CASSLGLAGARGDTQYF.

Written as DNA, the CDR3 is TGTGCCAGCAGCGTAGACCGAGGGGGTCCCGAGACCCAGTACTTC. Amino acids: CASSVDRGGPETQYF. The chain couples TRBV9 to TRBJ2-5; D possibly corresponds to TRBD1 (6 bases). This CDR3 region has 15 residues. CDR1 is SGDLS and CDR2 is YYNGEE in the germline V gene. V was trimmed by 0 bases and J by 5 bases, leaving 14 bases between them.

A word on this clone: Different DNA sequences within this sample yield the same CDR3. The chain employs TRBV7-9 and TRBJ2-5; D unresolved. With 5 bases removed from V and 4 bases from J, the gap between germline ends came to 5 bases. Germline lookup yields CDR1 SEHNR and CDR2 FQNEAQ (reference sequence). This CDR3 comprises 11 residues. CDR3 residues: CASSPGETQYF. The CDR3 nucleotides read TGTGCCAGCAGCCCCGGAGAGACCCAGTACTTC.

J is TRBJ2-2 and V is TRBV3-1 (or the pseudogene TRBV3-2); the D is unclear. Germline V gene lookup returns CDR1 LGHDT and CDR2 YNNKEL (reference sequence). The CDR3 is made up of 12 amino acids. The V end was cut by 1 base, the J end by 6 bases, with 3 bases between. The CDR3 sequence is CASSQVPGELFF. The CDR3 region has the DNA TGTGCCAGCAGCCAAGTCCCCGGGGAGCTGTTTTTT.

This rearrangement joins TRBV14 to TRBJ2-1, with 14 bases fitting TRBD2. The V gene's germline CDR1 is SGHDN and CDR2 FVKESK. The CDR3 contains 15 residues. J was trimmed by 9 bases and V by 3 bases; bases with no gene match: 4. CDR3 sequence: CASSHRLAGGFEQFF. For the CDR3, the DNA is TGTGCCAGCAGCCACCGACTAGCGGGGGGGTTTGAGCAGTTCTTC.

This chain connects TRBV6-1 to TRBJ1-5; TRBD1 matches at 8 bases. After removal of 6 bases from V and 1 base from J, the junction contained 2 bases not matched to a gene. Looked up from germline, CDR1 is MNHNS and CDR2 is SASEGT. This CDR3 is 14 amino acids long. This CDR3 reads CASSQGASNQPQHF. The CDR3 nucleotides read TGTGCCAGCAGCCAGGGGGCAAGCAATCAGCCCCAGCATTTT.

The rearrangement uses TRBV11-2 and TRBJ2-7, with TRBD2 matching 10 bases. CDR3 length: 15 amino acids. Losses at the gene ends were 4 bases for V and 3 bases for J; bases not matched to a gene: 6. Per the germline V gene, CDR1 is SGHAT and CDR2 is FQNNGV. CDR3 amino acids: CASSSRASGGYEQYF. The DNA of the CDR3 is TGTGCCAGCAGCTCAAGGGCTAGCGGGGGCTACGAGCAGTACTTC.

V and J are TRBV19 and TRBJ2-2; D is unresolved. This CDR3 spans 15 amino acids. Germline-derived CDR1 and CDR2 are LNHDA and SQIVND (reference sequence). V lost 6 bases, J lost 0 bases, and 11 bases lay in between. The chain's CDR3 is CASSQGQPNTGELFF. CDR3 nucleotide sequence: TGTGCCAGTAGCCAAGGCCAACCGAACACCGGGGAGCTGTTTTTT.

The CDR3 nucleotides read TGTGCCAGCATAGGGGGTGGTGAAAAACTGTTTTTT. It yields the protein CASIGGGEKLFF. The chain links TRBV2 to TRBJ1-4; D possibly corresponds to TRBD1 (6 bases). This CDR3 comprises 12 residues. Germline CDR1 and CDR2: SNHLY and FYNNEI. V was cut by 7 bases and J by 7 bases, with 10 bases left in between. Complete variable domain (other parts from reference TRBV2 and TRBJ1-4): EPEVTQTPSHQVTQMGQEVILRCVPISNHLYFYWYRQILGQKVEFLVSFYNNEISEKSEIFDDQFSVERPDGSNFTLKIRSTKLEDSAMYFCASIGGGEKLFFGSGTQLSVL.

This chain links TRBV7-6 with TRBJ2-7, with D uncertain. Looked up from germline, CDR1 is SGHVS and CDR2 is FNYEAQ. V was shortened by 1 base and J by 5 bases, with 6 bases between the two germline ends. The CDR3 has 12 amino acids. The CDR3 reads CASSLVGNEQYF. Here the CDR3 DNA reads TGTGCCAGCAGCTTAGTTGGAAACGAGCAGTACTTC.

This chain joins TRBV3-1 (or the pseudogene TRBV3-2) and TRBJ2-1; perhaps TRBD2 as D (6 bases). The CDR3 has 16 residues. Germline V gene lookup returns CDR1 LGHDT and CDR2 YNNKEL (reference sequence). The V end lost 1 base, the J end lost 3 bases, and 13 bases lay between the germline ends. CDR3 DNA sequence: TGTGCCAGCAGCCAAGCATCGTCGCGGGGCTACAATGAGCAGTTCTTC. This gives the protein CASSQASSRGYNEQFF.

The chain employs TRBV30 and TRBJ1-5; no definite D call. The CDR3 is 13 residues long. The germline gives CDR1 GTSNPN, CDR2 SVGIG (reference sequence). The ends were cut back, 0 bases at V and 6 bases at J, with 9 bases in the middle. The CDR3 DNA reads TGTGCCTGGAGTGTTGACCCTTTTCAGCCCCAGCATTTT. As protein: CAWSVDPFQPQHF.

This rearrangement joins TRBV15 to TRBJ1-4; no definite D call. The germline CDR1 and CDR2 sequences are LNHNV and YYDKDF (reference sequence). This CDR3 has 13 amino acids. Between the trimmed V and J ends, which lost 1 base and 5 bases, there was a span of 5 bases. The CDR3, as DNA: TGTGCCACCAGCAGAGGACGGAATGAAAAACTGTTTTTT. This codes for CATSRGRNEKLFF. The variable domain in full, with the rest retrieved from reference TRBV15 and TRBJ1-4, is DAMVIQNPRYQVTQFGKPVTLSCSQTLNHNVMYWYQQKSSQAPKLLFHYYDKDFNNEADTPDNFQSRRPNTSFCFLDIRSPGLGDTAMYLCATSRGRNEKLFFGSGTQLSVL.

This clone was seen repeatedly, ten times or more. Distinct nucleotide sequences in the sample also encode this CDR3. The chain is built from TRBV18 and TRBJ1-1; 11 nucleotides match TRBD1. The trim removed 3 bases at V and 4 bases at J, leaving 4 bases unmatched. The germline V gene has CDR1 KGHSH and CDR2 LQKENI. CDR3 size: 15 residues. For the CDR3, the DNA is TGTGCCAGCTCACCTCCCGGGACAGGGGGCACTGAAGCTTTCTTT. This codes for CASSPPGTGGTEAFF.

The chain couples TRBV6-5 to TRBJ2-1; no reliable D call. Between the trimmed V and J ends, which lost 2 bases and 6 bases, there was a span of 2 bases. Germline V lookup: CDR1 MNHEY, CDR2 SVGAGI. This CDR3 contains 11 residues. The CDR3 sequence is CASSYLNEQFF. The CDR3 bases are TGTGCCAGCAGTTACCTCAATGAGCAGTTCTTC.

This chain joins TRBV5-1 and TRBJ2-3; 7 positions match TRBD2. Germline CDR1 reads SGHRS; CDR2 reads YFSETQ. There are 15 residues in the CDR3. V shed 1 base, J shed 5 bases, and the junction held 7 bases outside the gene matches. CDR3 DNA sequence: TGCGCCAGCAGCTTGCGTGCGGGAGCGGAAGATACGCAGTATTTT. This codes for CASSLRAGAEDTQYF.

The sample holds a few counts of this clone. This chain joins TRBV12-3 or TRBV12-4 and TRBJ1-1, with unresolved D. The CDR3 totals 13 residues. Trimming shortened V by 3 bases and J by 4 bases, and 9 bases separated the two germline ends. The chain's CDR3 is CASSFGEGTEAFF. CDR3 coding DNA: TGTGCCAGCAGTTTCGGGGAGGGCACTGAAGCTTTCTTT.

The rearrangement joins TRBV14 to TRBJ2-2; D is undetermined. V lost 1 base and J 1 base, leaving 10 bases between the germline ends. The germline gives CDR1 SGHDN, CDR2 FVKESK. This CDR3 region has 16 residues. The CDR3 spells CASSQVRVGNTGELFF. DNA of the CDR3: TGTGCCAGCAGCCAAGTACGTGTCGGGAACACCGGGGAGCTGTTTTTT.

Here the CDR3 DNA reads TGTGCCAGCAGTTACTCGGCAGCTTATGGCTACACCTTC. It codes for CASSYSAAYGYTF. The V and J genes are TRBV6-5 and TRBJ1-2; D is unresolved. V was cut by 0 bases and J by 5 bases, with 7 bases left in between. The length of the CDR3 is 13 residues. Per the germline V gene, CDR1 is MNHEY and CDR2 is SVGAGI.

This clone was seen once. The CDR3 DNA follows: TGCAGCGTTGCAACCGGGACAGGCATCACAGATACGCAGTATTTT. Translation gives CSVATGTGITDTQYF. The V and J genes are TRBV29-1 and TRBJ2-3; 8 bases map to TRBD1. The germline V gene has CDR1 SQVTM and CDR2 ANQGSEA. The CDR3 length is 15 residues. Germline trimming cut 4 bases from V and 2 bases from J; bases unmatched to any gene: 8.

The chain uses TRBV7-8 and TRBJ1-2, with D possibly matching TRBD1 (5 bases). From germline, CDR1 is SGHVS and CDR2 FQNEAQ. The CDR3 has 13 amino acids. Trimming cost V 3 bases and J 3 bases, with 8 bases left between them. The CDR3 region is CASSLLGDYGYTF. Here the CDR3 DNA reads TGTGCCAGCAGCTTGCTGGGGGACTATGGCTACACCTTC. Full variable domain (missing parts from reference TRBV7-8 and TRBJ1-2): GAGVSQSPRYKVAKRGQDVALRCDPISGHVSLFWYQQALGQGPEFLTYFQNEAQLDKSGLPSDRFFAERPEGSVSTLKIQRTQQEDSAVYLCASSLLGDYGYTFGSGTRLTVV.

This clone was seen just once. Different DNA sequences within this sample yield the same CDR3. The J gene is TRBJ1-5, the V gene TRBV2; 9 bases fit TRBD1. The CDR3 runs to 13 residues. V lost 4 bases and J lost 5; bases outside the gene matches: 0. The V gene's germline CDR1 is SNHLY and CDR2 FYNNEI. CDR3 DNA sequence: TGTGCCAGCAGTGGACAGGGGGATCAGCCCCAGCATTTT. This codes for CASSGQGDQPQHF.

The chain's CDR3 is CASSLVRGDYQPQHF. The CDR3 nucleotides read TGTGCCAGCAGCTTAGTAAGGGGGGATTATCAGCCCCAGCATTTT. This chain joins TRBV7-8 and TRBJ1-5, with D tentatively TRBD1 (6 bases). The CDR3 consists of 15 residues. The V end lost 1 base, the J end lost 5 bases, and 12 bases lay between the germline ends. Germline CDR1 and CDR2: SGHVS and FQNEAQ.

V and J are TRBV28 and TRBJ1-4, with TRBD1 identical over 7 bases. V dropped 5 bases and J dropped 0; count of bases not matched to a gene: 6. Germline CDR1 and CDR2: MDHEN and SYDVKM. The CDR3 covers 16 residues. The CDR3 bases are TGTGCCAGCAGTCGGATGGACAGGTCAACTAATGAAAAACTGTTTTTT. Its translation: CASSRMDRSTNEKLFF.

This clone was recorded a few times. This chain joins TRBV9 and TRBJ1-2; 11 bases line up with TRBD1. CDR1 and CDR2 from the germline V gene are SGDLS and YYNGEE. J was trimmed by 7 bases and V by 3 bases; bases with no gene match: 2. This CDR3 spans 13 amino acids. In DNA, the CDR3 is TGTGCCAGCAGCGGAGGACAGGGGGCTGGCTACACCTTC. Translation gives CASSGGQGAGYTF.

The gene calls are TRBV6-2 or TRBV6-3 and TRBJ2-5, with D unresolved. Between the trimmed V and J ends, which lost 2 bases and 1 base, there was a span of 5 bases. The CDR3 length is 13 residues. Germline CDR1 and CDR2: MNHEY and SVGEGT. The CDR3 loop reads CASSYGSQETQYF. CDR3 nucleotides: TGTGCCAGCAGTTACGGGTCCCAAGAGACCCAGTACTTC.